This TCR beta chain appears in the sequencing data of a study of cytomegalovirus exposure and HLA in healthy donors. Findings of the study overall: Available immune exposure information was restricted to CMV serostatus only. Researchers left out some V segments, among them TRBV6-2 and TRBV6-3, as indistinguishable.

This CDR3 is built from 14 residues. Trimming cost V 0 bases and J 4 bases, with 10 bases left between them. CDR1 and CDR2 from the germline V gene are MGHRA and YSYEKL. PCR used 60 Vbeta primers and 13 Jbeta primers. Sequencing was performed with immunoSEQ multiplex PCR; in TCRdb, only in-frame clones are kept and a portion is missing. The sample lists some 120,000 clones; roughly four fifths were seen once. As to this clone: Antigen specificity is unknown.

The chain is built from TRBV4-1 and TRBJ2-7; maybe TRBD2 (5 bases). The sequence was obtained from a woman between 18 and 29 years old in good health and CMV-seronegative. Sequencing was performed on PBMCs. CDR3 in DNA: TGCGCCAGCAGCCAAGAAGGCAGGACTTACGAGCAGTACTTC. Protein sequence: CASSQEGRTYEQYF.